This T cell receptor (beta chain) was captured by sequencing in a study of blood T cells in healthy people across ages (dated by TCRdb to 2014 to 2015). Looking at the study overall: In model experiments, template switching captured roughly one uniquely barcoded TCR beta cDNA molecule for every two T cells. The study measured age-related changes in TCR beta repertoire diversity using deep sequencing normalized with unique cDNA molecular identifiers. Four age groups were formed from the donors: young (average approximately 17 years), middle-aged (approximately 40), aged (around 68) and long-lived (about 75). Donors of different ages were randomly distributed across sequencing lanes to avoid experimental bias. The study analyzed two additional independent replicas of 1 million unique cDNA reads from the same blood draw for two donors, one aged 18 to 29 and one aged 80 or older. General conclusions and limits of the study: Donor CMV infection status was unknown, potentially confounding age-related changes in expanded clonotypes. Total diversity estimates from one million sequenced T cells were considered lower bounds and underestimates. Observed TCR beta diversity per million T cells fell roughly linearly with age, and a significant reduction was already apparent by age roughly 40. Conclusive comparison of naive and antigen-experienced compartments was prevented by the profiling of bulk unsorted PBMCs. The percentage of naive T cells measured by flow cytometry correlated strongly with observed TCR beta diversity. Compared with the aged group, the long-lived group had more naive CD4+ T cells, fewer expanded clones and increased TCR diversity, suggesting age selection.

Measured from the cysteine to the phenylalanine, the CDR3 is 10 residues long. The sequence is cut down to CDR3 DNA, 30 bases in frame from base 1. Taken from the germline V gene, the CDR1 and CDR2 loops are MNHNS and SASEGT. V sheds 7 bases and J sheds 5 bases, leaving 5 bases between their ends. Donors were a few dozen systemically healthy Caucasian individuals from Russia aged roughly 6 to 90 years. Each donor gave roughly 9 milliliters of peripheral blood, drawn into EDTA-treated Vacutainer tubes. Ficoll-Paque density-gradient centrifugation was used to isolate PBMCs, with at least 6 million obtained per sample. Trizol reagent was used to extract total RNA from PBMCs, with at least 6 micrograms per sample. For every donor, flow cytometry on a PBMC aliquot measured the percentage of naive CD45RAhigh/CD27high T cells. A note on this clonotype: Its antigen target is currently unknown. No base quality information exists; no much larger clone differs at one position.

The library was built by means of 5' RACE. The data were produced on an Illumina HiSeq 2500. A second about 7 to 12 cycle PCR used a sample-barcoded 5' primer and a J-beta primer mix. Each TCR beta cDNA molecule received a unique molecular identifier from a template-switch 5' adaptor carrying 12 random nucleotides. Each sample yielded at least 3 million CDR3-containing paired-end reads. First-strand cDNA synthesis was performed from all RNA using the Mint cDNA synthesis kit, with priming by a TRBC-specific oligonucleotide. All cDNA was treated with uracil-DNA glycosylase and then went through a first 18-cycle PCR with the universal primers M1SS and BC2_uni_R. From the authors' description of their analysis: For normalization, 1 million high-quality reads, each with a distinct molecular identifier, were randomly selected from each sample. Instead of being binned into consensus sequences, reads that shared molecular identifiers were thrown out. MiTCR, run with a Q25 quality threshold and the strictest error-elimination algorithm, handled CDR3 identification, clonotype clustering and error correction. A nonparametric unseen species model with Euler transformation was used to estimate lower-bound total TCR beta diversity. TCRdb cleaned the public reads at Q25 with fastp, built clones with MiXCR and kept in-frame beta chains. Each CDR3 protein appears once, grouped with its most common genes and DNA. The V and J calls, along with clone size, are taken from TCRdb and not from the paper's own processing. The sample table contains 600,000 or so distinct CDR3 sequences; only one count was recorded for around 20% of them. Roughly 3.7% of the sample comes from the top ten.

This chain is built from TRBV6-1 and TRBJ2-5, with an unclear D gene assignment. This TCR derives from a man in his 70s in good health. The sequencing sample was made of blood. The CDR3 protein is CASIDETQYF. The DNA sequence reads TGTGCCAGCATCGATGAGACCCAGTACTTC.